One T cell receptor (beta chain) is described in this entry. This CDR3 has 16 amino acids. Trimming left V 0 bases short and J 4 bases short, with 13 bases between. The V gene's germline CDR1 is LGHNA and CDR2 YSLEER. Produced via immunoSEQ multiplex PCR; TCRdb's table is partial and in-frame only. The sample yields roughly 33,000 clones, more than 85% seen once. This entry comes from a study of T cells in tuberculosis. The clonotype originates from a donor between 10 and 35 years old with latent tuberculosis or without tuberculosis infection. This chain uses TRBV4-3 with TRBJ1-3; perhaps TRBD1 as D (6 bases). The sequenced sample was PBMCs. Written as DNA, the CDR3 is TGCGCCAGCAGCCAAGATCGGGCAGGGGCAGGAAACACCATATATTTT. Protein product: CASSQDRAGAGNTIYF.